Below, one T cell receptor beta chain is given with its context. The antigen is unknown. Collection of 9.5 to 10 milliliters of peripheral blood was performed for each donor. Per sample, a minimum of 6 million PBMCs were isolated. The CDR3 runs to 14 residues. V trimming: 4 bases; J trimming: 5 bases; junction bases outside the gene matches: 8. Germline CDR1 and CDR2: SGHRS and YFSETQ. The data originate from a study of blood T cells in healthy people across ages. Study-wide context: T cells yielded about one barcoded beta molecule per two cells through template switching.

Findings and caveats of the study: TCR beta diversity per million T cells fell roughly linearly with age.

A second PCR, run for roughly 7 to 11 cycles, used a sample-barcoded 5' primer plus a J-beta primer mix. TCRdb re-derived calls from the 5' RACE reads in MiXCR, one entry per CDR3 protein. The table includes about 650,000 distinct CDR3 sequences, about 34% detected once. V usage is TRBV5-1 and J usage is TRBJ1-1; 7 bases agree with TRBD1. The sample was blood. The receptor was derived from a woman older than 75 in good health. The CDR3 here is CASSVKGADTEAFF. CDR3 coding DNA: TGCGCCAGCAGCGTGAAGGGGGCGGATACTGAAGCTTTCTTT.